These 28 T cell receptor beta chains share one sample of origin, sequenced in a study of blood T cell repertoires in COVID-19. Produced via immunoSEQ multiplex PCR; TCRdb's table is partial and in-frame only. The repertoire holds roughly 100,000 clones, with around 87% as singletons. Sequenced sample: peripheral blood. The receptors derive from a woman in her 50s with COVID-19, enrolled during active disease.

The J gene is TRBJ1-6, the V gene TRBV10-3; the match to TRBD1 covers 7 bases. The trim removed 8 bases at V and 5 bases at J, leaving 6 bases unmatched. The CDR3 length is 14 residues. Germline CDR1 is ENHRY and CDR2 is SYGVKD. This chain's CDR3 is CAIGAGGNNSPLHF. CDR3 bases: TGTGCCATCGGGGCAGGGGGAAATAATTCACCCCTCCACTTT.

V is TRBV6-2 or TRBV6-3 and J is TRBJ2-4; 8 nucleotides align to TRBD1. This CDR3 region has 17 residues. CDR1 is MNHEY and CDR2 is SVGEGT in the germline V gene. The V segment lost 2 bases and the J segment 0 bases; nucleotides outside the gene matches: 6. CDR3 residues: CASSYPAGGLAKNIQYF. The CDR3 DNA follows: TGTGCCAGCAGTTACCCCGCAGGGGGCCTAGCCAAAAACATTCAGTACTTC.

The genes are TRBV4-1 and TRBJ1-2; no firm D call. CDR3 length equals 16 residues. The V gene lost 3 bases and the J gene lost 4 bases, with 18 bases spanning the gap. Looked up from germline, CDR1 is MGHRA and CDR2 is YSYEKL. The CDR3 sequence is CASSHPPRHGIYGYTF. The CDR3 region has the DNA TGCGCCAGCAGCCACCCACCCCGACACGGAATCTATGGCTACACCTTC.

The chain has TRBV27 and TRBJ2-7, with no clear D. Germline CDR1 and CDR2: MNHEY and SMNVEV (reference sequence). The CDR3 contains 13 residues. Deletions cut 2 bases from V and 1 base from J, with 6 bases between. CDR3 amino acids: CASSLGQSYEQYF. DNA for the CDR3: TGTGCCAGCAGTTTAGGTCAGTCCTACGAGCAGTACTTC.

This clone appeared a single time. The chain combines TRBV5-1 with TRBJ1-3; the D gene is possibly TRBD1 (5 bases). The CDR3 runs to 17 residues. Looked up from germline, CDR1 is SGHRS and CDR2 is YFSETQ. Trimming removed 0 bases at V and 6 bases at J, with 19 bases between. The CDR3 sequence is CASSLGGAGPAENTIYF. The CDR3 coding sequence is TGCGCCAGCAGCTTGGGTGGGGCTGGCCCGGCGGAAAACACCATATATTTT.

The rearrangement joins TRBV4-1 to TRBJ2-1; 7 nucleotides match TRBD1. The V segment lost 4 bases and the J segment 7 bases; nucleotides outside the gene matches: 7. The germline V gene has CDR1 MGHRA and CDR2 YSYEKL. CDR3 length: 14 residues. CDR3 sequence: CASSRGQSLNEQFF. The CDR3 bases are TGCGCCAGCAGCCGGGGACAGTCATTAAATGAGCAGTTCTTC.

V gene TRBV7-9 combines with J gene TRBJ2-2; no clear D gene. V was clipped by 2 bases and J by 2 bases, with 6 bases between them. The length of the CDR3 is 14 residues. Germline V gene data show CDR1 as SEHNR and CDR2 as FQNEAQ (reference sequence). The CDR3 here is CASSLLLNTGELFF. The DNA of the CDR3 is TGTGCCAGCAGCTTACTTCTTAACACCGGGGAGCTGTTTTTT.

The chain has TRBV7-2 and TRBJ1-1, with 8 nucleotides matching TRBD1. In germline, CDR1 is SGHTA, CDR2 FQGNSA. Trimming took 8 bases from V and 2 from J; bases not matched to a gene: 10. The CDR3 is 15 residues long. For the CDR3, the DNA is TGTGCCAGCGGTTCAGGGGGCGCCCCTAACACTGAAGCTTTCTTT. It codes for CASGSGGAPNTEAFF.

J is TRBJ2-5 and V is TRBV18, with unresolved D. V lost 3 bases, J lost 2 bases, and 7 bases lay in between. Looked up from germline, CDR1 is KGHSH and CDR2 is LQKENI. CDR3 size: 13 residues. The CDR3 loop is CASSPISQETQYF. CDR3 DNA: TGTGCCAGCTCACCTATCAGTCAAGAGACCCAGTACTTC.

The chain is built from TRBV12-3 or TRBV12-4 and TRBJ1-1, with 9 positions matching TRBD1. CDR3 size: 13 residues. Trimming took 7 bases from V and 4 from J; bases not matched to a gene: 4. The CDR3 coding sequence is TGTGCCAGCAAAAAGACAGGGGGCACTGAAGCTTTCTTT. This encodes CASKKTGGTEAFF.

The genes are TRBV4-1 and TRBJ2-1; TRBD1 aligns across 7 bases. J lost 5 bases, V lost 1 base, and 5 bases had no gene match. In germline, CDR1 is MGHRA, CDR2 YSYEKL. This CDR3 is built from 15 residues. The CDR3: CASSQGPQGNNEQFF. The CDR3 nucleotides read TGCGCCAGCAGCCAAGGTCCACAGGGGAACAATGAGCAGTTCTTC.

V gene TRBV29-1 combines with J gene TRBJ2-2, with a possible D match to TRBD1 (6 bases). Germline V lookup: CDR1 SQVTM, CDR2 ANQGSEA. There are 15 residues in the CDR3. The V end was cut by 2 bases, the J end by 5 bases, with 15 bases between. CDR3 bases: TGCAGCGTTGAAATACAGGGACGCGAGACCGGGGAGCTGTTTTTT. It codes for CSVEIQGRETGELFF.

This clone was counted only a few times. The genes are TRBV30 and TRBJ1-5, with a tentative D call TRBD1 (6 bases). Trimming removed 4 bases from V and 6 bases from J, with 25 bases in between. Germline V gene lookup returns CDR1 GTSNPN and CDR2 SVGIG (reference sequence). The CDR3 is 17 residues long. CDR3 loop: CAWTNGGGPHSGQPQHF. CDR3 nucleotide sequence: TGTGCCTGGACTAATGGGGGGGGGCCCCACTCGGGTCAGCCCCAGCATTTT. Filled out from reference TRBV30 and TRBJ1-5, the complete variable domain reads SQTIHQWPATLVQPVGSPLSLECTVEGTSNPNLYWYRQAAGRGLQLLFYSVGIGQISSEVPQNLSASRPQDRQFILSSKKLLLSDSGFYLCAWTNGGGPHSGQPQHFGDGTRLSIL.

This sequence joins TRBV7-6 and TRBJ2-5; a weak D match, TRBD1 (7 bases). The CDR3 length is 15 residues. In germline, CDR1 is SGHVS, CDR2 FNYEAQ. Trimming removed 4 bases at V and 2 bases at J, with 14 bases between. In DNA, the CDR3 is TGTGCCAGCAGCTCGGCGGGACAGCCACAAGAGACCCAGTACTTC. Amino acids: CASSSAGQPQETQYF.

This clone has just a few counts. The J gene is TRBJ1-5, the V gene TRBV3-1 (or the pseudogene TRBV3-2); perhaps TRBD1 as D (6 bases). The V end was cut by 4 bases, the J end by 3 bases, with 10 bases between. Germline-derived CDR1 and CDR2 are LGHDT and YNNKEL (reference sequence). The CDR3 spans 14 residues. The CDR3 region has the DNA TGTGCCAGCAGCCTCGGACAGTACAATCAGCCCCAGCATTTT. Its protein is CASSLGQYNQPQHF.

The chain employs TRBV3-1 (or the pseudogene TRBV3-2) and TRBJ1-1, with 7 bases aligning to TRBD1. V shed 1 base and J 0 bases; nucleotides not matched to a gene: 5. Germline V gene sequence: CDR1 LGHDT, CDR2 YNNKEL (reference sequence). CDR3 length equals 16 residues. The CDR3 reads CASSQGAGTVNTEAFF. The CDR3, as DNA: TGTGCCAGCAGCCAAGGGGCGGGGACAGTGAACACTGAAGCTTTCTTT.

The rearrangement joins TRBV28 to TRBJ1-2; TRBD1 aligns across 7 bases. The CDR3 extends over 15 amino acids. Germline V gives CDR1 MDHEN, CDR2 SYDVKM. The V segment lost 4 bases and the J segment 7 bases; nucleotides outside the gene matches: 12. The CDR3 DNA reads TGTGCCAGCAGTTACTCGGGACAGAGCTATGGTGGCTACACCTTC. Translating gives CASSYSGQSYGGYTF.

This chain connects TRBV2 to TRBJ1-4; D is ambiguous. The CDR3 is 14 residues long. From germline, CDR1 is SNHLY and CDR2 FYNNEI. Trimming left V 3 bases short and J 4 bases short, with 9 bases between. In nucleotides, the CDR3 is TGTGCCAGCAGTGATACAGCCATTAATGAAAAACTGTTTTTT. This gives the protein CASSDTAINEKLFF.

This chain links TRBV4-1 with TRBJ1-5; 11 nucleotides match TRBD1. Looked up from germline, CDR1 is MGHRA and CDR2 is YSYEKL. There are 17 residues in the CDR3. Trimming removed 4 bases from V and 6 bases from J; junction bases left unmatched: 11. The CDR3 protein is CASSPFPQGQGGQPQHF. The CDR3 nucleotides are TGCGCCAGCAGCCCCTTCCCCCAGGGACAGGGGGGTCAGCCCCAGCATTTT.

The V gene is TRBV5-1, the J gene TRBJ2-5, with 8 bases fitting TRBD1. Per germline, CDR1 SGHRS and CDR2 YFSETQ. This CDR3 spans 17 amino acids. With V trimmed by 3 bases and J by 4 bases, 14 bases remained unmatched. The CDR3 loop is CASSWRGAQGDGETQYF. In nucleotides, the CDR3 is TGCGCCAGCAGCTGGAGGGGCGCACAGGGGGACGGAGAGACCCAGTACTTC.

CDR3 in amino acids: CAISDRREAYEKLFF. The CDR3, as DNA: TGTGCCATCAGTGATCGCAGAGAGGCCTATGAAAAACTGTTTTTT. The chain carries TRBV10-3 and TRBJ1-4; D remains ambiguous. The CDR3 loop spans 15 amino acids. Deletions cut 3 bases from V and 6 bases from J, with 14 bases between. Per the germline V gene, CDR1 is ENHRY and CDR2 is SYGVKD.

J is TRBJ1-1 and V is TRBV7-2; TRBD1 agrees at 9 bases. This CDR3 is 14 amino acids long. Germline lookup yields CDR1 SGHTA and CDR2 FQGNSA. V dropped 3 bases and J dropped 5; count of bases not matched to a gene: 4. The CDR3 DNA reads TGTGCCAGCAGCTTCCAAGGACAGGGGACTGAAGCTTTCTTT. It translates to CASSFQGQGTEAFF.

The chain is built from TRBV3-1 (or the pseudogene TRBV3-2) and TRBJ2-7; 11 bases map to TRBD1. Germline lookup yields CDR1 LGHDT and CDR2 YNNKEL (reference sequence). The CDR3 has 14 amino acids. The V segment lost 7 bases and the J segment 4 bases; nucleotides outside the gene matches: 6. The CDR3 bases are TGTGCCAGCACCCCCGGGACAGGGGGTTACGAGCAGTACTTC. It is translated as CASTPGTGGYEQYF.

This chain connects TRBV30 to TRBJ1-1; 7 nucleotides match TRBD1. The CDR3 is 11 amino acids. Germline CDR1 GTSNPN, CDR2 SVGIG (reference sequence). Trimming took 2 bases from V and 13 from J; bases not matched to a gene: 7. CDR3 DNA sequence: TGTGCCTGGAGTAGGACAGGAAGTTATTTCTTT. It is translated as CAWSRTGSYFF.

The chain is built from TRBV2 and TRBJ2-5; 8 nucleotides align to TRBD2. CDR3 length: 15 amino acids. The V and J ends lost 1 base and 3 bases, in that order; junction bases with no gene match: 4. Germline V lookup: CDR1 SNHLY, CDR2 FYNNEI. CDR3: CASSEGFSGKETQYF. In nucleotides, the CDR3 is TGTGCCAGCAGTGAAGGTTTTAGCGGGAAAGAGACCCAGTACTTC.

The rearrangement links TRBV7-3 to TRBJ1-1; 9 bases are a match to TRBD1. The germline CDR1 and CDR2 sequences are SGHTA and FQGTGA. The CDR3 has 15 residues. Trimming cost V 5 bases and J 0 bases; bases outside gene matches: 4. Here the CDR3 DNA reads TGTGCCAGCAGCCCCGGGACAGGGATGAACACTGAAGCTTTCTTT. It specifies CASSPGTGMNTEAFF.

This clone was observed a few times. The V gene is TRBV6-4, the J gene TRBJ2-3, with a possible D match to TRBD1 (6 bases). Looked up from germline, CDR1 is MRHNA and CDR2 is SNTAGT. Trimming shortened V by 2 bases and J by 0 bases, and 9 bases separated the two germline ends. The CDR3 spans 15 residues. The CDR3 sequence is CASSDGGASTDTQYF. The CDR3 DNA follows: TGTGCCAGCAGTGACGGGGGCGCTAGCACAGATACGCAGTATTTT.

The chain combines TRBV7-9 with TRBJ1-5; no reliable D call. Germline CDR1 is SEHNR and CDR2 is FQNEAQ (reference sequence). The CDR3 consists of 12 residues. V gave up 6 bases and J gave up 0 bases, with 3 bases separating them. For the CDR3, the DNA is TGTGCCAGCAGTAATAGCAATCAGCCCCAGCATTTT. Translated, it gives CASSNSNQPQHF.